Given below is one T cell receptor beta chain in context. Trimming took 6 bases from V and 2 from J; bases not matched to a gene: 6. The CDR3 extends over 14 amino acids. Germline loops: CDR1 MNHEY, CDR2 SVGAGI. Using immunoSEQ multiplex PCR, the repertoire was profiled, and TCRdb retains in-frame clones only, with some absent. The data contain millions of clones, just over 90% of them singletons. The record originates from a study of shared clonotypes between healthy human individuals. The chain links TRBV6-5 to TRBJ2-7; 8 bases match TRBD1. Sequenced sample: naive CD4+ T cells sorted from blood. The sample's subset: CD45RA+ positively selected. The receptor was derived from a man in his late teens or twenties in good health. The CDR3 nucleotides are TGTGCCAGCAGGTCGACAGGGGCGACCTACGAGCAGTACTTC. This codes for CASRSTGATYEQYF.